This passage covers 22 T cell receptor beta chains from one sample sequenced in a study of T cells in Graves' hyperthyroidism and ophthalmopathy. It was RNA transcripts that yielded the amplified TCR beta CDR3 regions. The TCR CDR3 first-round RT-PCR relied on the HTBI primer set. In TCRdb, the multiplex PCR reads were re-called with MiXCR into one record per CDR3 protein. The sample contains hundreds of thousands of distinct CDR3 sequences, around 15% of which appear only once. Sequencing was done on a sample of blood. All receptors derive from a middle-aged woman with Graves' ophthalmopathy.

This clonotype was seen at least ten times. The chain joins TRBV11-1 to TRBJ2-2; weak D call: TRBD1 (5 bases). The ends were cut back, 1 base at V and 0 bases at J, with 9 bases in the middle. The CDR3 extends over 16 amino acids. Germline CDR1 reads SGHAT; CDR2 reads FQDESV (reference sequence). In DNA, the CDR3 is TGTGCCAGCAGCTTAGGCCGGACAACGAACACCGGGGAGCTGTTTTTT. Amino acids: CASSLGRTTNTGELFF. Using reference TRBV11-1 and TRBJ2-2 for the parts outside the CDR3, the full variable domain is EAEVAQSPRYKITEKSQAVAFWCDPISGHATLYWYRQILGQGPELLVQFQDESVVDDSQLPKDRFSAERLKGVDSTLKIQPAELGDSAMYLCASSLGRTTNTGELFFGEGSRLTVL.

This clonotype was counted ten times or more. The V and J genes are TRBV19 and TRBJ1-1; the D is unclear. The CDR3 contains 14 residues. Germline V CDR1 and CDR2: LNHDA, SQIVND (reference sequence). Between the trimmed V and J ends, which lost 4 bases and 4 bases, there was a span of 13 bases. The CDR3 nucleotides read TGTGCCAGTAGTACAACGACACCTGCCACTGAAGCTTTCTTT. This encodes CASSTTTPATEAFF.

This clonotype was observed at least ten times. The gene calls are TRBV7-8 and TRBJ2-5; weak D call: TRBD2 (6 bases). CDR3 length: 15 residues. CDR1 is SGHVS, CDR2 FQNEAQ, per germline. The ends were cut back, 5 bases at V and 4 bases at J, with 17 bases in the middle. The CDR3 DNA follows: TGTGCCAGCAGCCTAGACTTGGGTAGCGGAGAGACCCAGTACTTC. Translation gives CASSLDLGSGETQYF.

Many counts were recorded for this clonotype. The rearrangement uses TRBV28 and TRBJ2-7; 9 nucleotides align to TRBD1. With 6 bases clipped from V and 7 bases from J, the junction kept 10 bases outside the gene matches. This CDR3 contains 14 residues. In germline, CDR1 is MDHEN, CDR2 SYDVKM. CDR3 in amino acids: CASRKQGAQREQYF. CDR3 bases: TGTGCCAGCAGGAAACAGGGGGCTCAGAGGGAGCAGTACTTC.

This clonotype was seen many times. DNA of the CDR3: TGTGCCAGCAGCTTAGAAGCGGGAGCGCGAGAGACCCAGTACTTC. Amino acids: CASSLEAGARETQYF. The chain carries TRBV7-6 and TRBJ2-5, with 8 bases aligning to TRBD2. Per germline, CDR1 SGHVS and CDR2 FNYEAQ. V lost 1 base and J lost 4; bases outside the gene matches: 5. This CDR3 is built from 15 residues.

Many counts were recorded for this clonotype. The chain carries TRBV7-9 and TRBJ2-7; D is perhaps TRBD2 (5 bases). Germline CDR1 is SEHNR and CDR2 is FQNEAQ (reference sequence). V dropped 1 base and J dropped 5 bases, with 12 bases sitting between them. This CDR3 comprises 14 residues. In DNA, the CDR3 is TGTGCCAGCAGCTTAGATCGGGGTAGAGACGAGCAGTACTTC. This translates into CASSLDRGRDEQYF.

This chain joins TRBV6-5 and TRBJ2-5; TRBD1 aligns across 8 bases. The germline V gene has CDR1 MNHEY and CDR2 SVGAGI. The trim removed 7 bases at V and 5 bases at J, leaving 6 bases unmatched. The CDR3 length is 13 residues. The CDR3 DNA reads TGTGCCAGCACTTTCGGACAGGGCGAGACCCAGTACTTC. Its translation is CASTFGQGETQYF.

V gene TRBV11-1 combines with J gene TRBJ2-7; 10 nucleotides match TRBD2. The germline V gene has CDR1 SGHAT and CDR2 FQDESV (reference sequence). The V segment lost 5 bases and the J segment 3 bases; nucleotides outside the gene matches: 10. The CDR3 sequence is 16 residues long. The CDR3 nucleotides read TGTGCCAGCAGCGGCGCTACTAGCGGGGCGCTCTACGAGCAGTACTTC. Translating gives CASSGATSGALYEQYF.

A remark on this clonotype: This sequence may be a read error, since a much larger clone differs from it by one base. The chain couples TRBV7-6 to TRBJ1-2; D unclear. The CDR3 loop spans 15 amino acids. Germline CDR1 reads SGHVS; CDR2 reads FNYEAQ. The CDR3 loop reads CASSQTGEANYGYIF. The CDR3 DNA is TGTGCCAGCAGTCAAACCGGGGAAGCTAACTATGGCTACATCTTC. The full variable domain, in which reference TRBV7-6 and TRBJ1-2 provide the parts outside the CDR3, is GAGVSQSPRYKVTKRGQDVALRCDPISGHVSLYWYRQALGQGPEFLTYFNYEAQQDKSGLPNDRFSAERPEGSISTLTIQRTEQRDSAMYRCASSQTGEANYGYIFGSGTRLTVV.

This clonotype was observed at least ten times. V and J are TRBV11-2 and TRBJ1-5, with D unresolved. The germline gives CDR1 SGHAT, CDR2 FQNNGV. V was trimmed by 3 bases and J by 10 bases, leaving 13 bases between them. The CDR3 covers 13 residues. This chain's CDR3 is CASSFMDGEPQHF. In DNA form, the CDR3 reads TGTGCCAGCAGCTTTATGGACGGGGAACCCCAGCATTTT.

This clonotype was found many times. The chain carries TRBV11-3 and TRBJ1-2; maybe TRBD1 (6 bases). Trimming removed 2 bases at V and 7 bases at J, with 11 bases between. CDR1 is SGHNT and CDR2 is YENEEA in the germline V gene. The CDR3 totals 13 residues. As DNA, the CDR3 is TGTGCCAGCAGCTTACTGCAGGGGACTGGCTACACCTTC. Encoded protein: CASSLLQGTGYTF. The entire variable domain, with the rest obtained from reference TRBV11-3 and TRBJ1-2, is as follows: EAGVVQSPRYKIIEKKQPVAFWCNPISGHNTLYWYLQNLGQGPELLIRYENEEAVDDSQLPKDRFSAERLKGVDSTLKIQPAELGDSAVYLCASSLLQGTGYTFGSGTRLTVV.

This clonotype was seen repeatedly, ten times or more. The rearrangement joins TRBV29-1 to TRBJ1-5; the match to TRBD1 covers 7 bases. The trim removed 5 bases at V and 5 bases at J, leaving 9 bases unmatched. The germline V gene encodes CDR1 SQVTM and CDR2 ANQGSEA. CDR3 length: 14 residues. In nucleotides, the CDR3 is TGCAGCGTTCAGGGGGGCGGGATCGATCAGCCCCAGCATTTT. This encodes CSVQGGGIDQPQHF.

As regards this clonotype: The junction does not match germline at one end; this may be a read error. V usage is TRBV28 and J usage is TRBJ2-7; 7 bases are a match to TRBD2. Germline V CDR1 and CDR2: MDHEN, SYDVKM. The CDR3 sequence is 16 residues long. The CDR3 DNA reads TGTGCCAGCAGTTTACCTAGCGGAGCGGTCTCCTATGAGCAGTACTTC. Amino acids: CASSLPSGAVSYEQYF.

This clonotype was detected ten times or more. V is TRBV7-2 and J is TRBJ2-7; TRBD2 matches at 10 bases. CDR3 length equals 14 residues. The germline gives CDR1 SGHTA, CDR2 FQGNSA. V trimming: 6 bases; J trimming: 5 bases; junction bases outside the gene matches: 7. The CDR3 coding sequence is TGTGCCAGCAGACAAACTAGCGGGAAAAACGAGCAGTACTTC. Protein sequence: CASRQTSGKNEQYF.

This clonotype was counted ten times or more. This chain joins TRBV7-8 and TRBJ2-6; no firm D call. Per germline, CDR1 SGHVS and CDR2 FQNEAQ. Trimming stripped 0 bases from V and 0 bases from J, with 6 bases between. The CDR3 consists of 16 residues. The CDR3 region is CASSLARSSGANVLTF. The DNA of the CDR3 is TGTGCCAGCAGCTTAGCGCGGAGCTCTGGGGCCAACGTCCTGACTTTC.

V and J are TRBV20-1 and TRBJ2-3; either TRBD1 or TRBD2 may supply D (5 bases each). Germline CDR1 and CDR2: DFQATT and SNEGSKA (reference sequence). V dropped 5 bases and J dropped 10 bases, with 13 bases sitting between them. The length of the CDR3 is 11 residues. The CDR3 sequence: CSAPRDRAQYF. As DNA, the CDR3 is TGCAGTGCTCCCCGGGACCGAGCGCAGTATTTT.

The chain couples TRBV12-3 or TRBV12-4 to TRBJ2-7; the D is unclear. V gave up 6 bases and J gave up 6 bases, with 15 bases separating them. The CDR3 extends over 13 amino acids. CDR3 nucleotides: TGTGCCAGCAGAGGAAGCCCCAATCCCGAGCAGTACTTC. As protein: CASRGSPNPEQYF.

This clonotype was found many times. This chain uses TRBV2 with TRBJ1-1; D is possibly TRBD1 (5 bases). The CDR3 length is 15 residues. Between the trimmed V and J ends, which lost 6 bases and 4 bases, there was a span of 18 bases. Per germline, CDR1 SNHLY and CDR2 FYNNEI. CDR3 region: CASRSYGTAGTEAFF. Written as DNA, the CDR3 is TGTGCCAGCAGATCTTACGGGACGGCGGGCACTGAAGCTTTCTTT.

This clonotype was observed many times. V and J are TRBV2 and TRBJ2-7, with TRBD1 matching 7 bases. This CDR3 is built from 15 residues. Trimming at V came to 5 bases and at J to 4 bases, leaving 11 bases not matched to a gene. In germline, CDR1 is SNHLY, CDR2 FYNNEI. The CDR3, as DNA: TGTGCCAGCAGTCTAATCCCCGGGACAGATTACGAGCAGTACTTC. Residues: CASSLIPGTDYEQYF.

This clonotype was observed many times. The J gene is TRBJ1-2, the V gene TRBV29-1; the match to TRBD1 covers 9 bases. The CDR3 consists of 13 residues. J was trimmed by 8 bases and V by 4 bases; bases with no gene match: 8. CDR1 and CDR2 from the germline V gene are SQVTM and ANQGSEA. The CDR3 here is CSVGPGQGSGYTF. The CDR3 nucleotides read TGCAGCGTTGGCCCGGGACAGGGATCGGGCTACACCTTC.

This clonotype was observed at least ten times. The rearrangement uses TRBV6-1 and TRBJ2-7; a possible D gene is TRBD1 (6 bases). With 3 bases removed from V and 2 bases from J, the gap between germline ends came to 8 bases. Germline-derived CDR1 and CDR2 are MNHNS and SASEGT. The CDR3 is 13 residues long. The CDR3 here is CASSEGHAYEQYF. The CDR3 nucleotides are TGTGCCAGCAGTGAGGGACATGCCTACGAGCAGTACTTC.

The chain carries TRBV5-1 and TRBJ2-5, with D tentatively TRBD1 or TRBD2 (5 bases each). CDR1 is SGHRS, CDR2 YFSETQ, per germline. This CDR3 has 13 residues. V lost 3 bases, J lost 5 bases, and 11 bases lay in between. For the CDR3, the DNA is TGCGCCAGCAGCTGGAGCAGGGAGGAGACCCAGTACTTC. Translated: CASSWSREETQYF.